This is a list of T cell receptor beta chains from one sample in a study of T-cell reconstitution after alpha-beta-depleted transplantation in children. TCRdb passed the PCR reads through MiXCR, listing each CDR3 protein once. Of about 160,000 distinct CDR3 sequences in the sample, roughly 11% were seen once. This material consisted of PBMCs, taken before TCRalphabeta/CD19-depleted stem cell transplant. These TCRs come from a boy aged 2 to 10 with acute myeloid leukemia, due to receive a stem cell transplant. Both conserved end residues are part of each CDR3. Fields, in order: D gene, CDR3 length, J gene, clone size, V gene, CDR3 protein, CDR3 DNA. The D gene is left open where the match is weak. Expanded clones get a size class; other rows say once, few or many, or leave the size out.

>TRBD1|14|TRBJ2-7|-|TRBV19
CASSTPGTAYEQYF
TGTGCCAGTAGTACCCCCGGGACAGCCTACGAGCAGTACTTC
>-|10|TRBJ1-1|many|TRBV11-2
CASSLREAFF
TGTGCCAGCAGCTTACGGGAAGCTTTCTTT
>-|13|TRBJ1-5|many|TRBV29-1
CSVGGGNNQPQHF
TGCAGCGTTGGGGGAGGAAACAATCAGCCCCAGCATTTT
>TRBD1|15|TRBJ1-5|many|TRBV5-1
CASSGDRRHNQPQHF
TGCGCCAGCAGCGGGGACAGAAGACACAATCAGCCCCAGCATTTT
>TRBD1|17|TRBJ1-1|many|TRBV5-5
CASSFLPVGGRETEAFF
TGTGCCAGCAGCTTTCTACCTGTAGGGGGCAGGGAAACTGAAGCTTTCTTT
>-|11|TRBJ2-7|many|TRBV3-1
CASSHSYEQYF
TGTGCCAGCAGCCACTCCTACGAGCAGTACTTC
>-|16|TRBJ1-3|-|TRBV18
CASSPTDLYSGNAIYF
TGTGCCAGCTCACCAACTGACCTATACTCTGGAAACGCCATATATTTT
>-|14|TRBJ1-4|many|TRBV12-3/TRBV12-4
CASSYVPGREKLFF
TGTGCCAGCAGCTACGTTCCAGGGAGGGAAAAACTGTTTTTT
>-|11|TRBJ1-1|many|TRBV5-1
CASSSYTEAFF
TGCGCCAGCAGCTCCTACACTGAAGCTTTCTTT
>-|14|TRBJ2-3|many|TRBV20-1
CSALAGGATDTQYF
TGCAGTGCCCTCGCAGGGGGGGCGACAGATACGCAGTATTTT
>-|15|TRBJ2-2|-|TRBV11-3
CASSRRSGNTGELFF
TGTGCCAGCAGCCGGAGGTCGGGCAACACCGGGGAGCTGTTTTTT
>-|13|TRBJ1-5|many|TRBV7-2
CASSVYSNQPQHF
TGTGCCAGCAGCGTCTATAGCAATCAGCCCCAGCATTTT
>-|12|TRBJ2-7|many|TRBV25-1
CASSGLGDEQYF
TGTGCCAGCAGTGGGTTGGGGGACGAGCAGTACTTC
>-|16|TRBJ2-3|many|TRBV7-6
CASSRSWAGAPDTQYF
TGTGCCAGCAGCCGTTCCTGGGCGGGGGCTCCAGATACGCAGTATTTT
>TRBD1|17|TRBJ2-2|many|TRBV7-9
CASSRRTGTGNTGELFF
TGTGCCAGCAGCCGCCGGACAGGGACGGGGAACACCGGGGAGCTGTTTTTT
>-|15|TRBJ1-3|many|TRBV15
CATSRELGSGNTIYF
TGTGCCACCAGCAGAGAGTTAGGCTCTGGAAACACCATATATTTT
>-|15|TRBJ2-1|many|TRBV5-1
CASSLDTLGYNEQFF
TGCGCCAGCAGCTTGGACACCCTGGGGTACAATGAGCAGTTCTTC
>-|13|TRBJ1-5|many|TRBV7-2
CASSFRGNQPQHF
TGTGCCAGCAGCTTCAGGGGTAATCAGCCCCAGCATTTT
>TRBD2|18|TRBJ2-1|few|TRBV28
CASSLSITSASSYNEQFF
TGTGCCAGCAGTTTATCCATAACTAGCGCTAGCTCCTACAATGAGCAGTTCTTC
>-|13|TRBJ2-1|many|TRBV5-1
CASSLVGNNEQFF
TGCGCCAGCAGCTTGGTAGGGAACAATGAGCAGTTCTTC
>-|13|TRBJ2-2|many|TRBV12-3/TRBV12-4
CASSFVPTGELFF
TGTGCCAGCAGTTTTGTCCCCACCGGGGAGCTGTTTTTT
>TRBD1|17|TRBJ2-7|-|TRBV11-1
CASSISDRVVPPYEQYF
TGTGCCAGCAGCATATCTGACAGGGTCGTGCCCCCTTACGAGCAGTACTTC
>-|12|TRBJ2-5|many|TRBV7-2
CASNRRAETQYF
TGTGCCAGCAACCGTCGGGCGGAGACCCAGTACTTC
>TRBD1|12|TRBJ2-7|many|TRBV20-1
CSATDRAYEQYF
TGCAGTGCTACAGACAGGGCCTACGAGCAGTACTTC
>-|16|TRBJ2-4|many|TRBV5-6
CASSLRGGFENSVQYF
TGTGCCAGCAGCCTCCGGGGTGGCTTCGAAAATTCCGTTCAGTACTTC
>-|15|TRBJ1-1|many|TRBV20-1
CSARMAYRMNTEAFF
TGCAGTGCTAGGATGGCGTATCGCATGAACACTGAAGCTTTCTTT
>-|16|TRBJ2-3|-|TRBV5-1
CASSLLGGRTTDTEYF
TGCGCCAGCAGCTTGTTGGGCGGGCGGACCACAGATACGGAGTATTTT
>-|13|TRBJ2-3|many|TRBV24-1
CATSARSTDTQYF
TGTGCCACCAGTGCAAGGAGCACAGATACGCAGTATTTT
>TRBD1|12|TRBJ2-5|many|TRBV29-1
CSGDRGGETQYF
TGCAGCGGCGACAGGGGAGGCGAGACCCAGTACTTC
>-|13|TRBJ2-7|many|TRBV7-3
CASSLTGGYEQYF
TGTGCCAGCAGCTTAACAGGGGGCTACGAGCAGTACTTC
>-|13|TRBJ2-2|many|TRBV5-1
CASSPVGAGELFF
TGCGCCAGCAGCCCAGTGGGGGCCGGGGAGCTGTTTTTT
>-|15|TRBJ2-3|many|TRBV6-5
CASSYSGGSADTQYF
TGTGCCAGCAGTTACTCGGGTGGTAGCGCAGATACGCAGTATTTT
>TRBD2|16|TRBJ2-3|many|TRBV10-3
CAISMRASGSTDTQYF
TGTGCCATCAGTATGCGGGCTAGCGGTAGCACAGATACGCAGTATTTT
>-|14|TRBJ1-3|many|TRBV29-1
CSVGTDSSGNTIYF
TGCAGCGTTGGAACGGATAGCTCTGGAAACACCATATATTTT
>TRBD2|15|TRBJ2-7|many|TRBV27
CASSFFSGSSYEQYF
TGTGCCAGCAGTTTTTTTAGCGGGAGTTCGTACGAGCAGTACTTC
>-|16|TRBJ2-2|many|TRBV5-1
CASSLGEWGPLGELFF
TGCGCCAGCAGCTTAGGGGAGTGGGGGCCCCTCGGGGAGCTGTTTTTT
>-|12|TRBJ2-7|many|TRBV6-5
CASSYGNGEQYF
TGTGCCAGCAGTTACGGGAACGGGGAGCAGTACTTC
>-|11|TRBJ1-3|-|TRBV6-5
CAAGPEGTIYF
TGTGCCGCCGGGCCCGAGGGCACCATATATTTT
>TRBD1|20|TRBJ2-7|many|TRBV11-1
CASSRGDRGLLTRSSYEQYF
TGTGCCAGCAGCAGGGGGGACAGGGGACTACTAACCCGGAGCTCCTACGAGCAGTACTTC